The present entry profiles one TCR beta chain with its context. Method: immunoSEQ multiplex PCR; TCRdb's copy keeps in-frame clones and lacks some. The sample has about 25,000 clones, 81% seen once; the top ten hold about 6%. The sample is drawn from a study of blood T cell repertoires in COVID-19. V lost 4 bases, J lost 1 base, and 3 bases stayed unmatched. This CDR3 region has 15 residues. Germline V lookup: CDR1 KGHSH, CDR2 LQKENI. V gene TRBV18 combines with J gene TRBJ2-5, with TRBD1 matching over 10 bases. Sequenced material: peripheral blood. This TCR was recovered from a man between 70 and 80 years old with acute or convalescent COVID-19. This CDR3 is CASSRDRGSQETQYF. Here the CDR3 DNA reads TGTGCCAGCTCACGGGACAGGGGATCCCAAGAGACCCAGTACTTC. Filled out from reference TRBV18 and TRBJ2-5, the complete variable domain reads NAGVMQNPRHLVRRRGQEARLRCSPMKGHSHVYWYRQLPEEGLKFMVYLQKENIIDESGMPKERFSAEFPKEGPSILRIQQVVRGDSAAYFCASSRDRGSQETQYFGPGTRLLVL.